This T cell receptor (beta chain) is from a study of blood T cell repertoires in COVID-19 (dated by TCRdb to the early 2020s). Study-level background: Collaborator samples came from the United States, Italy and Spain and covered acute and convalescent phases of COVID-19. The prospective study material was composed of cDNA or gDNA derived from T cells, B-cell-depleted T cells, or PBMCs. Deeply sampled blood TCRbeta repertoires from subjects exposed to, actively infected with, or recovered from COVID-19 were included in the dataset. A freely available public database, intended as a resource for researchers studying the immune response to SARS-CoV-2, is where the repertoires were released. Samples came from the ongoing ImmuneRACE study (first 160 participants) plus 1,254 subjects from 6 global collaborators. The sample metadata nearly always contained a de-identified subject ID, COVID-19 status, age in years and sex. Where available, HLA class I and class II types were taken from metadata supplied by the sample provider and were not determined by assay-based typing.

Each collaborating institution followed its own protocols to collect whole blood in K2EDTA tubes. Collaborator samples were shipped for TCRbeta analysis as frozen whole blood, isolated PBMCs, or DNA extracted from either sample type. As regards this clone: Its recognized antigen is unknown. Base qualities are not at hand, and no much larger clone is one base apart.

The immunoSEQ Assay, a bias-controlled multiplex PCR, was used to amplify TCRbeta CDR3 regions from genomic DNA. In the original analysis: The number of nucleated cells in each sample was estimated by amplification of reference gene primers within the assay. To quantify the absolute abundance of each unique TCRbeta CDR3 rearrangement, sequence reads were collapsed and filtered. For each sample, productive Simpson clonality was calculated by taking the square root of Simpson's diversity index across productive rearrangements. The table comes from immuneACCESS by way of TCRdb, which keeps in-frame sequences with V and J called. Part of the clones is missing from these tables; in studies checked, under half for an unresolved V gene and the rest for unknown reasons. V and J calls and clone size are given by that table; D and trimming were obtained from the DNA. A total of roughly 100,000 clones appear in this sample, 75% to 90% of them only once. The ten largest make up around 13% of the sample.

The investigation overall reported the following: Clinical and demographic metadata were provided uncurated, with the amount varying by source and participant.

The V and J ends are trimmed by 1 base and 8 bases, leaving 17 bases between them. Reading from cysteine to phenylalanine, the CDR3 counts 15 amino acids. Only the CDR3 part of the read is kept: 45 bases, read in frame from the first base. CDR1 SNHLY and CDR2 FYNNEI were looked up in the germline V gene. The chain links TRBV2 with TRBJ1-2; the D segment could be TRBD1, given 5 matching bases. The specimen was peripheral blood. The clonotype was recovered from a human donor in a cohort sampled during active or convalescent COVID-19. The nucleotide sequence is given as TGTGCCAGCAGTGAAGTCCTGACAGCGCAGGGCGGCTACACCTTC. This yields the protein CASSEVLTAQGGYTF.